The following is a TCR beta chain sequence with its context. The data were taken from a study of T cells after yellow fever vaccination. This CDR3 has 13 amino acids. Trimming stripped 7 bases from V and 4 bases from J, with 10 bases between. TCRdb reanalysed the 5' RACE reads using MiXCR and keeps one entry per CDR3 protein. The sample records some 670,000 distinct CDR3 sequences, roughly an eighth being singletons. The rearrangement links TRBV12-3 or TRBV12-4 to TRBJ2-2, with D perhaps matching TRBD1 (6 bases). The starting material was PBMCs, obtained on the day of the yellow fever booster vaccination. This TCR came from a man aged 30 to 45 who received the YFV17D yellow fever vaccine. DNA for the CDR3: TGTGCCAGCATACGAGGGGGCACCGGGGAGCTGTTTTTT. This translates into CASIRGGTGELFF.